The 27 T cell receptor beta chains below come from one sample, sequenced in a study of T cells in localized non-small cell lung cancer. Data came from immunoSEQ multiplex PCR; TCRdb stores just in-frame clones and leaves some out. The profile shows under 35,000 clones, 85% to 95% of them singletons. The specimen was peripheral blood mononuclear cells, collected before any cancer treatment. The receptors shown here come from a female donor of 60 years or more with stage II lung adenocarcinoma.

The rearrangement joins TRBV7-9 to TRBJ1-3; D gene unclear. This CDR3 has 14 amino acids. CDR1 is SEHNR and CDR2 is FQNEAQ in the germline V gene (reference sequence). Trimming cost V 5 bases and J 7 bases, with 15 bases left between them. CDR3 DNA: TGTGCCAGCAGCCCTTTGGGCATAGTGAACACCATATATTTT. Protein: CASSPLGIVNTIYF.

CDR3 bases: TGTGCCAGCAGTTACTCGAGAGGAGGGCTACAGGGCTACACCTTC. It encodes CASSYSRGGLQGYTF. V usage is TRBV6-5 and J usage is TRBJ1-2, with D hard to call. The CDR3 extends over 15 amino acids. Trimming pared 0 bases from V and 8 bases from J, leaving 16 bases between. The germline V gene has CDR1 MNHEY and CDR2 SVGAGI.

In nucleotides, the CDR3 is TGTGCCGGATCAAACCCTTCCTACAATGAGCAGTTCTTC. Its protein product is CAGSNPSYNEQFF. J is TRBJ2-1 and V is TRBV28; unclear D gene. V was pared by 11 bases and J by 1 base, with 12 bases between. The CDR3 totals 13 residues. The germline gives CDR1 MDHEN, CDR2 SYDVKM.

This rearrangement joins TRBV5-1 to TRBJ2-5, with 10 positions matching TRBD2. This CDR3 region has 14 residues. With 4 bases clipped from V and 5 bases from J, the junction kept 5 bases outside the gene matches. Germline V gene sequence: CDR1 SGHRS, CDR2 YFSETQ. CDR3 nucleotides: TGCGCCAGCAGCCTAGCGGGAGATGGGGAGACCCAGTACTTC. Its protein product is CASSLAGDGETQYF.

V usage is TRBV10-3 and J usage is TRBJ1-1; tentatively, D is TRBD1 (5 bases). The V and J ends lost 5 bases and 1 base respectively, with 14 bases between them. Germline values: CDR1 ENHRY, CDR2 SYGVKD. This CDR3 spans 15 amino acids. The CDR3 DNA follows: TGTGCCATCAGTATGGGGACGCTTTCGAACACTGAAGCTTTCTTT. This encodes CAISMGTLSNTEAFF.

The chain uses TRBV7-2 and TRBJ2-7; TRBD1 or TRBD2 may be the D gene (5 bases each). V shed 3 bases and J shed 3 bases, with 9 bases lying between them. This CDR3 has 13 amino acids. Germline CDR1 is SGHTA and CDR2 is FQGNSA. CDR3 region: CASSLGVLYEQYF. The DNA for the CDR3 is TGTGCCAGCAGCTTGGGGGTACTCTACGAGCAGTACTTC.

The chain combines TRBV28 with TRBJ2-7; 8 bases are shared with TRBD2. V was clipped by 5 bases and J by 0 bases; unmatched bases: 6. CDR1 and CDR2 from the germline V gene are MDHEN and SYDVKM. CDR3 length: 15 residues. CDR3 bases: TGTGCCAGCAGTCAACCTGGGACTAGCTCCTACGAGCAGTACTTC. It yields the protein CASSQPGTSSYEQYF.

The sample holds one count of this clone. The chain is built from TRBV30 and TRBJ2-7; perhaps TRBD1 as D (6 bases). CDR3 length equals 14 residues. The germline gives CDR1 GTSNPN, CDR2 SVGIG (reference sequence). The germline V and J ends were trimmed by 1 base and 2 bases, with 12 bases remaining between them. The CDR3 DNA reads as TGTGCCTGGAGTGAACAGGGATTTACCTACGAGCAGTACTTC. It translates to CAWSEQGFTYEQYF.

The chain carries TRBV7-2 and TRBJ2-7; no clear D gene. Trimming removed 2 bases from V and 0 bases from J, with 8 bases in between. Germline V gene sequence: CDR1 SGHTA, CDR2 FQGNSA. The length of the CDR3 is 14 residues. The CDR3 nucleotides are TGTGCCAGCAGCTTAAGTCCCAGCTCCTACGAGCAGTACTTC. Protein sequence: CASSLSPSSYEQYF. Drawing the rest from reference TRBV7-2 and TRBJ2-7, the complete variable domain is GAGVSQSPSNKVTEKGKDVELRCDPISGHTALYWYRQSLGQGLEFLIYFQGNSAPDKSGLPSDRFSAERTGGSVSTLTIQRTQQEDSAVYLCASSLSPSSYEQYFGPGTRLTVT.

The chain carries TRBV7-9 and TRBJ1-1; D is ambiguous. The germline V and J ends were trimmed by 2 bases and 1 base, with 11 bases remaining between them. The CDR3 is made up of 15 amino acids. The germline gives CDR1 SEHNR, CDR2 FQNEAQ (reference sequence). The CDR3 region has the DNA TGTGCCAGCAGCTTAAGTTCTCGGGGGAACACTGAAGCTTTCTTT. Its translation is CASSLSSRGNTEAFF. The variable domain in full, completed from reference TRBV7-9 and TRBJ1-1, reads DTGVSQNPRHKITKRGQNVTFRCDPISEHNRLYWYRQTLGQGPEFLTYFQNEAQLEKSRLLSDRFSAERPKGSFSTLEIQRTEQGDSAMYLCASSLSSRGNTEAFFGQGTRLTVV.

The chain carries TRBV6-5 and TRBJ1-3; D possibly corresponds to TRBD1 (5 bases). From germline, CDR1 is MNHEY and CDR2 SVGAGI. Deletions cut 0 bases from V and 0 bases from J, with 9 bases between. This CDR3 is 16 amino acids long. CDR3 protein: CASSYSGQHSGNTIYF. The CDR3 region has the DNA TGTGCCAGCAGTTACTCTGGACAACACTCTGGAAACACCATATATTTT.

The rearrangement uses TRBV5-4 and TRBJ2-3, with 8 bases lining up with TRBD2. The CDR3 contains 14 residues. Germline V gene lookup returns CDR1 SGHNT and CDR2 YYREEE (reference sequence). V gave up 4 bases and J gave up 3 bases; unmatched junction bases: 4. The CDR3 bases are TGTGCCAGCAGCCACGGGGGGGAAACAGATACGCAGTATTTT. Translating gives CASSHGGETDTQYF.

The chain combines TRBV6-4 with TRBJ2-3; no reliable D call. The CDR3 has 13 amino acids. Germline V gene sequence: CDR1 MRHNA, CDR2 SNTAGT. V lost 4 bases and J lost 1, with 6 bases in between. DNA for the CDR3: TGTGCCAGCAGTGTACGGGGCACAGATACGCAGTATTTT. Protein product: CASSVRGTDTQYF.

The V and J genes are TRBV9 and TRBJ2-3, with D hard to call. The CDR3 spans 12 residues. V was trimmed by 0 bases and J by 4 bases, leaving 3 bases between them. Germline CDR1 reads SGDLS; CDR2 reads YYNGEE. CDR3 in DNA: TGTGCCAGCAGCGTAGGGTCAGATACGCAGTATTTT. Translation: CASSVGSDTQYF. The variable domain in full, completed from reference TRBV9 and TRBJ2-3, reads DSGVTQTPKHLITATGQRVTLRCSPRSGDLSVYWYQQSLDQGLQFLIQYYNGEERAKGNILERFSAQQFPDLHSELNLSSLELGDSALYFCASSVGSDTQYFGPGTRLTVL.

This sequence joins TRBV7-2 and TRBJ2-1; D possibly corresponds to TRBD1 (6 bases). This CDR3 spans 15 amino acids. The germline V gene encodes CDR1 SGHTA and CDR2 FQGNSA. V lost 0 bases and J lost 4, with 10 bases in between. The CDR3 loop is CASSLARGRYNEQFF. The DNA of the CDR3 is TGTGCCAGCAGCTTAGCCAGGGGCCGATACAATGAGCAGTTCTTC.

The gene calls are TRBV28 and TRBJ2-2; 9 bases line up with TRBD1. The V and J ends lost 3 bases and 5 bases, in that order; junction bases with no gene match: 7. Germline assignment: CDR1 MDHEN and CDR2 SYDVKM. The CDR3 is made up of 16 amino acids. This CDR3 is CASSFIGTGRTGELFF. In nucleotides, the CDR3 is TGTGCCAGCAGTTTCATAGGGACAGGGCGAACCGGGGAGCTGTTTTTT.

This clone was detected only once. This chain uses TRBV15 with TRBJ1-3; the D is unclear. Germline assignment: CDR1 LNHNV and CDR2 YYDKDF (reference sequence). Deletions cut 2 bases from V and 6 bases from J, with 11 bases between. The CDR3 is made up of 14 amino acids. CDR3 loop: CATSRITGENTIYF. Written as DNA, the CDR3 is TGTGCCACCAGCAGAATCACGGGCGAAAACACCATATATTTT.

Here the CDR3 reads CASSQVQGNTEAFF. The CDR3 coding sequence is TGCGCCAGCAGCCAAGTACAGGGGAACACTGAAGCTTTCTTT. The chain is built from TRBV4-3 and TRBJ1-1, with D possibly matching TRBD1 (6 bases). Per germline, CDR1 LGHNA and CDR2 YSLEER. This CDR3 is 14 amino acids long. Trimming removed 1 base from V and 1 base from J, with 7 bases in between.

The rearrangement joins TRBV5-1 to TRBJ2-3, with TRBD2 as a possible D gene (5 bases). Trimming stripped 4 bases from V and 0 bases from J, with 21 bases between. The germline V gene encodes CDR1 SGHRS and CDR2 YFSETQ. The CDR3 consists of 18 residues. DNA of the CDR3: TGCGCCAGCAGCCTCGGCGGCGGGTTAACTTCTAGCACAGATACGCAGTATTTT. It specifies CASSLGGGLTSSTDTQYF.

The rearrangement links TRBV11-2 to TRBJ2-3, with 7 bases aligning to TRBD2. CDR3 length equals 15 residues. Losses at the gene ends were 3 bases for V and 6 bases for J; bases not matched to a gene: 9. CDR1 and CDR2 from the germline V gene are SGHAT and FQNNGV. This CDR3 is CASSLGGGRVDTQYF. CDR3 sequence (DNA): TGTGCCAGCAGCTTGGGGGGGGGTCGTGTGGATACGCAGTATTTT.

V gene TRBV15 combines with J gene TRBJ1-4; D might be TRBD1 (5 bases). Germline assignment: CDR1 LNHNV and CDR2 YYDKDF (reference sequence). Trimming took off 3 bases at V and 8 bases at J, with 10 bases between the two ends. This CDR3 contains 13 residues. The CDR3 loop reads CATSRGRGEKLFF. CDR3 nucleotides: TGTGCCACCAGCAGGGGGCGTGGGGAAAAACTGTTTTTT.

The CDR3 here is CASSPAGSGANVLTF. The CDR3, as DNA: TGTGCCAGCAGCCCGGCCGGCTCAGGGGCCAACGTCCTGACTTTC. This chain connects TRBV7-7 to TRBJ2-6; no clear D gene. Trimming shortened V by 5 bases and J by 4 bases, and 12 bases separated the two germline ends. The CDR3 totals 15 residues. In germline, CDR1 is SSHAT, CDR2 FNYEAQ (reference sequence).

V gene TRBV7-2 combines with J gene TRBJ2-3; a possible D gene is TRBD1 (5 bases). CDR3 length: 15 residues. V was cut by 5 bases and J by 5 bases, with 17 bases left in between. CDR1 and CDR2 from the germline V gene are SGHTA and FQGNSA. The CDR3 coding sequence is TGTGCCAGCAGCGTTAAACAGGCGTTTATAGATACGCAGTATTTT. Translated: CASSVKQAFIDTQYF.

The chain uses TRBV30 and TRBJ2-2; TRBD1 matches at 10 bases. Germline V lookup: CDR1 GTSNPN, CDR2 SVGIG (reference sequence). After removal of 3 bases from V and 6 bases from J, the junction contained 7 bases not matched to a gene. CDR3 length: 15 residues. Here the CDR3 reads CAWSRGQGVPGELFF. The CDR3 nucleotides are TGTGCCTGGAGCAGAGGACAGGGGGTTCCCGGGGAGCTGTTTTTT. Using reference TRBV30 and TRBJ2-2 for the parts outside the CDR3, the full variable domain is SQTIHQWPATLVQPVGSPLSLECTVEGTSNPNLYWYRQAAGRGLQLLFYSVGIGQISSEVPQNLSASRPQDRQFILSSKKLLLSDSGFYLCAWSRGQGVPGELFFGEGSRLTVL.

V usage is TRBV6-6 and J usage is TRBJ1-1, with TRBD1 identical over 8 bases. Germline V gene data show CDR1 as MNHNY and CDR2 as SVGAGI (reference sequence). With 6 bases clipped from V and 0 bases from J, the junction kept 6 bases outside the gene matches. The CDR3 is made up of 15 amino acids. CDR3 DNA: TGTGCCAGCAGGAGCGACAGGGGAATGAACACTGAAGCTTTCTTT. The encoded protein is CASRSDRGMNTEAFF.

CDR3 nucleotide sequence: TGTGCCAGCAGTTTACGTCTGATGGGGAATGAGCAGTTCTTC. Its protein product is CASSLRLMGNEQFF. The rearrangement uses TRBV27 and TRBJ2-1; no reliable D call. The V gene's germline CDR1 is MNHEY and CDR2 SMNVEV (reference sequence). The ends were cut back, 2 bases at V and 7 bases at J, with 12 bases in the middle. The CDR3 loop spans 14 amino acids.

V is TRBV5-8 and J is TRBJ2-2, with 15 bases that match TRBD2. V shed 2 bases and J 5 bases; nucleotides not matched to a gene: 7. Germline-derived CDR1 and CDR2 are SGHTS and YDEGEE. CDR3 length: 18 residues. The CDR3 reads CASSFTGTSGRLTGELFF. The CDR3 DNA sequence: TGTGCCAGCAGCTTCACCGGGACTAGCGGGAGGCTAACCGGGGAGCTGTTTTTT. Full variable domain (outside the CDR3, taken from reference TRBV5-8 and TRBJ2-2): EAGVTQSPTHLIKTRGQQATLRCSPISGHTSVYWYQQALGLGLQFLLWYDEGEERNRGNFPPRFSGRQFPNYSSELNVNALELEDSALYLCASSFTGTSGRLTGELFFGEGSRLTVL.